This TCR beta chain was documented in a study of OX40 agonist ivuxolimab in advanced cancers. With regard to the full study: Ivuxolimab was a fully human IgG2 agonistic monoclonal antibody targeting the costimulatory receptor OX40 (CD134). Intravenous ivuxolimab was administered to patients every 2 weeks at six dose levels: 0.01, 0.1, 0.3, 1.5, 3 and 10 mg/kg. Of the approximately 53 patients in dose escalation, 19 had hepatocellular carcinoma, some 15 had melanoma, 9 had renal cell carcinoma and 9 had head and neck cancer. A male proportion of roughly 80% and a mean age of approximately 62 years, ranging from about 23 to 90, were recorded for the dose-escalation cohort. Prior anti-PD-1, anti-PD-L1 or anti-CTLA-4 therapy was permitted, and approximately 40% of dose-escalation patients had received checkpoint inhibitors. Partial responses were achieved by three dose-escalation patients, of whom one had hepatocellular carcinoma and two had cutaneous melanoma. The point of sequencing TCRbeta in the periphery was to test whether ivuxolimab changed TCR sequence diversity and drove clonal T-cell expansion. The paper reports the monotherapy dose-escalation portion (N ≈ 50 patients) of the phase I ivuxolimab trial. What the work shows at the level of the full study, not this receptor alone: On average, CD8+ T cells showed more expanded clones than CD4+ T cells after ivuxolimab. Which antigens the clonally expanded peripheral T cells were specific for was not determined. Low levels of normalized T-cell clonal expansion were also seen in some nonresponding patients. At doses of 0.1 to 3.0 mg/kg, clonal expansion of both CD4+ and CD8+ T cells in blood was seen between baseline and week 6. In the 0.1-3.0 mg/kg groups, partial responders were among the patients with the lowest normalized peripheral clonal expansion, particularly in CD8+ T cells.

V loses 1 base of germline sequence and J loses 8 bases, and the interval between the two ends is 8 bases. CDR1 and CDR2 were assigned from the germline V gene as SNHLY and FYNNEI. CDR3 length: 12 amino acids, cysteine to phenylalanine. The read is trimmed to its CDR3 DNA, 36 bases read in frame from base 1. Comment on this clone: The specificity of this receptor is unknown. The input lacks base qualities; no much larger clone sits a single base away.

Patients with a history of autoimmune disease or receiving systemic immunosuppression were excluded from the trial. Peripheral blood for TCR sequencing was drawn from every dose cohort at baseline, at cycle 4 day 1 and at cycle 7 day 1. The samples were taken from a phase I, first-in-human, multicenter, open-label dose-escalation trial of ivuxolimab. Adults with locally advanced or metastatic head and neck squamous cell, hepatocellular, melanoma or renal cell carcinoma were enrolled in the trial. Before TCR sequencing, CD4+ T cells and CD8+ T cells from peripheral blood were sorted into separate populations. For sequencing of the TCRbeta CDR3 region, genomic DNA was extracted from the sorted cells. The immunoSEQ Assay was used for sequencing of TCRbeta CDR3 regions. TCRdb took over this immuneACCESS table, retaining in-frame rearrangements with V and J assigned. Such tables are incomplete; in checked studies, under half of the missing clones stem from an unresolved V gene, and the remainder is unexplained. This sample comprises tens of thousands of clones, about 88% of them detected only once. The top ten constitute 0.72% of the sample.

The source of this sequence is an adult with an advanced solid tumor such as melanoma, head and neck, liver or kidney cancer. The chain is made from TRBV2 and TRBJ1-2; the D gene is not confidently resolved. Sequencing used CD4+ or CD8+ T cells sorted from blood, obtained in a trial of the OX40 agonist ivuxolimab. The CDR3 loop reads CASSEGSRGYTF. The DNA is TGTGCCAGCAGTGAAGGGTCCCGCGGCTACACCTTC.